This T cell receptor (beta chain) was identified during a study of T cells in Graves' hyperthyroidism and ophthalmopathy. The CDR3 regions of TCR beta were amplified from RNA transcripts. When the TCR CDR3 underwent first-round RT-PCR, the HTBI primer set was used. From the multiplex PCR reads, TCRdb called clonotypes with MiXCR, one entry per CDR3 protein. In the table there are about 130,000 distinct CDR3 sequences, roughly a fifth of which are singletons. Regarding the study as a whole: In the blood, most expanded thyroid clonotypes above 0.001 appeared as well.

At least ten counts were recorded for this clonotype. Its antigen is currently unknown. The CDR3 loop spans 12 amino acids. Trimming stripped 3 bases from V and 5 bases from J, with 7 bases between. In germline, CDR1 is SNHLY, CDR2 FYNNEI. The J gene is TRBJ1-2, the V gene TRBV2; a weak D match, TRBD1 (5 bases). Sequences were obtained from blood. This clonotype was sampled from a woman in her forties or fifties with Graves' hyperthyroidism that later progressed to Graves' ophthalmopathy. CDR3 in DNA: TGTGCCAGCAGTGAGACAGCGTATGGCTACACCTTC. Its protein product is CASSETAYGYTF.